This T cell receptor (beta chain) was identified during a study of T cell responses to AZD1222 COVID-19 vaccine. Second-dose intervals of approximately 4 or approximately 12 weeks were pooled. This clone was counted a single time. What it recognizes is unknown. An end of the junction does not agree with germline; a read error may underlie this. Germline loops: CDR1 SGHDN, CDR2 FVKESK. CDR3 length: 17 residues. Regarding the study as a whole: Nearly half of unique spike-specific TCRs reportedly avoided B.1.351 and B.1.1.7 mutated regions. Clonal diversity may have been underestimated in mostly white British donors.

This table comes from immunoSEQ multiplex PCR, and its TCRdb copy is limited to in-frame clones, with some not included. The table includes about 200,000 clones, roughly 92% detected once. V usage is TRBV14 and J usage is TRBJ2-2, with 9 bases identical to TRBD2. The receptor's source is an adult who received the AZD1222 COVID-19 vaccine. The sample was peripheral blood, taken 28 days after the second AZD1222 dose. CDR3 amino acids: CASSLKSGRFRHRGAVF. DNA for the CDR3: TGTGCCAGCAGCCTAAAGAGCGGGAGGTTCAGGCACCGGGGAGCTGTTTTT.